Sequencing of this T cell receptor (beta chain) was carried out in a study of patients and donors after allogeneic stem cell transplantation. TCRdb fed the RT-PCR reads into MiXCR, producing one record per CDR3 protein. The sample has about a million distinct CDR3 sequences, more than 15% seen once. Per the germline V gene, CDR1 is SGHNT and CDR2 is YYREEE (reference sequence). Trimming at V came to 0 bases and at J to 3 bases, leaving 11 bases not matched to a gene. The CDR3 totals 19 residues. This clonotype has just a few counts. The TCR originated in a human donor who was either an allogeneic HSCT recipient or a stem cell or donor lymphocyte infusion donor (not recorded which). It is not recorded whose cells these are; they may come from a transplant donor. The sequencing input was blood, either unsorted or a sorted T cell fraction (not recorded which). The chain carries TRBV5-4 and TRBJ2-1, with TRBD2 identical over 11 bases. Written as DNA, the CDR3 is TGTGCCAGCAGCTTGGTTGTGGGACTAGCGGTAGTCAGCTACAATGAGCAGTTCTTC. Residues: CASSLVVGLAVVSYNEQFF.